This T cell receptor (beta chain) comes out of a study of immune heterogeneity within non-small cell lung tumors. Study-wide context: The composition of the tumors was 4 squamous cell carcinomas, 10 non-squamous carcinomas and 1 not otherwise specified. Regarding the study as a whole: Identical dominant CDR3 beta clonotypes recurred across tumor sites within a patient, alongside site-unique high-frequency clones.

Template input, which was bulk tumor genomic DNA, totaled 600 ng per sample. Widely spaced biopsies, several per primary tumor, were obtained at surgery. Undergoing curative surgery were patients whose non-small cell lung cancer was untreated and newly diagnosed. It was with 32 V and 13 J primers that multiplex PCR amplified TCR beta CDR3. TCRdb passed the multiplex PCR reads through MiXCR, listing each CDR3 protein once. Among fewer than 15,000 distinct CDR3 sequences listed, less than 25% were seen once. V shed 2 bases and J shed 5 bases, with 6 bases lying between them. The germline gives CDR1 KGHSH, CDR2 LQKENI. This CDR3 is built from 12 residues. Worth noting for this clonotype: Its antigen is currently unknown.

The rearrangement uses TRBV18 and TRBJ2-5, with unresolved D. This clonotype was obtained from a man aged 55 to 69 with non-small cell lung cancer. Sequencing was done on a sample of lung tumor tissue. CDR3 amino acids: CASSPLGETQYF. CDR3 nucleotides: TGTGCCAGCTCACCATTGGGGGAGACCCAGTACTTC.